Listed below are T cell receptor beta chains from one sample, sequenced in a study of Ad26.COV2.S vaccination and SARS-CoV-2 variants. Sequenced by immunoSEQ multiplex PCR; TCRdb stores in-frame clones only, minus some. This sample has 250,000 or so clones; around nine tenths occur once, and the top ten carry 2.9%. The specimen was peripheral blood, collected in a trial of Ad26.COV2.S vaccine versus placebo. The source is a person aged 18 to 59 who received the Ad26.COV2.S COVID-19 vaccine or a placebo. Each CDR3 is given with its conserved first and last residue. Each record gives: V gene, clone size, D gene, J gene, CDR3 DNA, CDR3 protein. D genes are given only for firm matches. Clone size is given for some rows only: seen once, a few or many times, or a class if the clone is expanded.

v_call: TRBV23-1
clone_size: -
d_call: TRBD1
j_call: TRBJ1-1
cdr3_nt: TGCGCCAGCAAAGGGGGCGCGATGAACACTGAAGCTTTCTTT
cdr3_aa: CASKGGAMNTEAFF

v_call: TRBV20-1
clone_size: -
d_call: TRBD1
j_call: TRBJ1-1
cdr3_nt: TGCAGTGCTAGTCCCAGGGGGCAGACTGAAGCTTTCTTT
cdr3_aa: CSASPRGQTEAFF

v_call: TRBV5-6
clone_size: -
d_call: -
j_call: TRBJ1-1
cdr3_nt: TGTGCCAGCAGCTTTTTTGGCGAAGCTTTCTTT
cdr3_aa: CASSFFGEAFF

v_call: TRBV10-3
clone_size: -
d_call: TRBD2
j_call: TRBJ2-5
cdr3_nt: TGTGCCATCACTTTACCAGCGGGAGGTCACCAAGAGACCCAGTACTTC
cdr3_aa: CAITLPAGGHQETQYF

v_call: TRBV4-2
clone_size: -
d_call: -
j_call: TRBJ2-5
cdr3_nt: TGTGCCAGCAGCCAGCGGGAAATTTCTCGGGAGACCCAGTACTTC
cdr3_aa: CASSQREISRETQYF

v_call: TRBV4-1
clone_size: -
d_call: -
j_call: TRBJ1-3
cdr3_nt: TGCGCCAGCAGCCAAGCGGGCTTCAGGGAATCTGGAAACACCATATATTTT
cdr3_aa: CASSQAGFRESGNTIYF

v_call: TRBV18
clone_size: few
d_call: -
j_call: TRBJ2-2
cdr3_nt: TGTGCCAGCTCACCTAGACAGCTCTTGAACACCGGGGAGCTGTTTTTT
cdr3_aa: CASSPRQLLNTGELFF

v_call: TRBV9
clone_size: -
d_call: -
j_call: TRBJ1-4
cdr3_nt: TGTGCCAGCAGCCCCCAGGTCAGGGGTGGTGAAAAACTGTTTTTT
cdr3_aa: CASSPQVRGGEKLFF

v_call: TRBV28
clone_size: -
d_call: -
j_call: TRBJ1-5
cdr3_nt: TGTGCCAGCAGTGTAATAGGACAGACGCTCAATCAGCCCCAGCATTTT
cdr3_aa: CASSVIGQTLNQPQHF

v_call: TRBV7-9
clone_size: once
d_call: -
j_call: TRBJ1-1
cdr3_nt: TGTGCCAGCAGCCAACAGGGTAACACTGAAGCTTTCTTT
cdr3_aa: CASSQQGNTEAFF

v_call: TRBV30
clone_size: -
d_call: TRBD1
j_call: TRBJ2-7
cdr3_nt: TGTGCCTGGAGCGCCGGGACAGGGACCCTCTACGAGCAGTACTTC
cdr3_aa: CAWSAGTGTLYEQYF

v_call: TRBV27
clone_size: -
d_call: -
j_call: TRBJ2-1
cdr3_nt: TGTGCCAGCAGTTCCGGCAGGGGCCTCTACAATGAGCAGTTCTTC
cdr3_aa: CASSSGRGLYNEQFF

v_call: TRBV5-1
clone_size: -
d_call: TRBD1
j_call: TRBJ1-1
cdr3_nt: TGCGCCAGCAGCTTGGCAGGGGGCATGAACACTGAAGCTTTCTTT
cdr3_aa: CASSLAGGMNTEAFF

v_call: TRBV6-9
clone_size: -
d_call: -
j_call: TRBJ1-3
cdr3_nt: TGTGCCAGCAGCAAACCCCACCAGGGGGGAAACACCATATATTTT
cdr3_aa: CASSKPHQGGNTIYF

v_call: TRBV5-4
clone_size: -
d_call: -
j_call: TRBJ1-2
cdr3_nt: TGTGCCAGCAGCTTGGCCGGCGGCTATGGCTACACCTTC
cdr3_aa: CASSLAGGYGYTF

v_call: TRBV7-2
clone_size: once
d_call: TRBD2
j_call: TRBJ2-7
cdr3_nt: TGTGCCAGCAGCTTGGGACTAGCGGGGACCTACGAGCAGTACTTC
cdr3_aa: CASSLGLAGTYEQYF

v_call: TRBV5-6
clone_size: -
d_call: -
j_call: TRBJ1-4
cdr3_nt: TGTGCCAGCACCTGGGGGGAGGGGAAACTGTTTTTT
cdr3_aa: CASTWGEGKLFF

v_call: TRBV4-3
clone_size: -
d_call: TRBD1
j_call: TRBJ1-2
cdr3_nt: TGCGCCAGCAGCCAAGATCCACAGGGGCAGGGCTATGGCTACACCTTC
cdr3_aa: CASSQDPQGQGYGYTF

v_call: TRBV11-2
clone_size: -
d_call: TRBD1
j_call: TRBJ1-2
cdr3_nt: TGTGCCAGCAGCTTAGTGGCAGGGGGAGGCTACACCTTC
cdr3_aa: CASSLVAGGGYTF

v_call: TRBV7-2
clone_size: -
d_call: -
j_call: TRBJ1-2
cdr3_nt: TGTGCCAGCAGCCGGGCAGGGCCTAACTATGGCTACACCTTC
cdr3_aa: CASSRAGPNYGYTF

v_call: TRBV2
clone_size: -
d_call: -
j_call: TRBJ1-1
cdr3_nt: TGTGCCAGCAGTGAATGGGGGGTGTATAACACTGAAGCTTTCTTT
cdr3_aa: CASSEWGVYNTEAFF

v_call: TRBV29-1
clone_size: -
d_call: -
j_call: TRBJ2-1
cdr3_nt: TGCAGCGTGTCGACAGGAGGCTCCTACAATGAGCAGTTCTTC
cdr3_aa: CSVSTGGSYNEQFF

v_call: TRBV6-2/TRBV6-3
clone_size: -
d_call: -
j_call: TRBJ2-7
cdr3_nt: TGTGCCAGCAGTCTTTACACTCCGGGGGATCAGTACTTC
cdr3_aa: CASSLYTPGDQYF

v_call: TRBV12-3/TRBV12-4
clone_size: -
d_call: -
j_call: TRBJ2-1
cdr3_nt: TGTGCCAGCAGTACGGGGCCGCCCGAGCAGTTCTTC
cdr3_aa: CASSTGPPEQFF

v_call: TRBV19
clone_size: -
d_call: TRBD2
j_call: TRBJ2-3
cdr3_nt: TGTGCCGTCAAGCGGGAGGGCCTCACAGATACGCAGTATTTT
cdr3_aa: CAVKREGLTDTQYF

v_call: TRBV30
clone_size: -
d_call: -
j_call: TRBJ1-1
cdr3_nt: TGTGCCTGGAGTCCGGGCCTTACTGTCACTGAAGCTTTCTTT
cdr3_aa: CAWSPGLTVTEAFF

v_call: TRBV19
clone_size: -
d_call: -
j_call: TRBJ2-3
cdr3_nt: TGTGCCAGTACCAGCGAGCACACAGATACGCAGTATTTT
cdr3_aa: CASTSEHTDTQYF

v_call: TRBV10-3
clone_size: -
d_call: TRBD2
j_call: TRBJ2-3
cdr3_nt: TGTGGAAGCGGGGGGAGCACAGATACGCAGTATTTT
cdr3_aa: CGSGGSTDTQYF

v_call: TRBV14
clone_size: once
d_call: -
j_call: TRBJ1-1
cdr3_nt: TGTGCCAGCAGCCAGGGAGGGGCGCTGAACACTGAAGCTTTCTTT
cdr3_aa: CASSQGGALNTEAFF

v_call: TRBV18
clone_size: -
d_call: -
j_call: TRBJ2-7
cdr3_nt: TGTGCCAGCTCACCGACAGTCTCCTACGAGCAGTACTTC
cdr3_aa: CASSPTVSYEQYF

v_call: TRBV19
clone_size: -
d_call: TRBD1
j_call: TRBJ1-5
cdr3_nt: TGTGCCAGTAGTCCTGACAGGGGAGGGGGGCAGCCCCAGCATTTT
cdr3_aa: CASSPDRGGGQPQHF

v_call: TRBV3-1/TRBV3-2
clone_size: -
d_call: -
j_call: TRBJ1-2
cdr3_nt: TGTGCCAGCAGCCAAGATCCCGATTACGGCCTATGGAAGCTAAACTATGGCTACACCTTC
cdr3_aa: CASSQDPDYGLWKLNYGYTF

v_call: TRBV5-6
clone_size: -
d_call: TRBD2
j_call: TRBJ2-1
cdr3_nt: TGTGCCAGCAGCCGGACTAGCGGGGGACCCTACTTTTACAATGAGCAGTTCTTC
cdr3_aa: CASSRTSGGPYFYNEQFF

v_call: TRBV5-1
clone_size: -
d_call: -
j_call: TRBJ1-1
cdr3_nt: TGCGCCAGCACCACCGGCACAGGGCCGAACACTGAAGCTTTCTTT
cdr3_aa: CASTTGTGPNTEAFF

v_call: TRBV9
clone_size: -
d_call: -
j_call: TRBJ2-1
cdr3_nt: TGTGCCAGCAGCGTAGGGAGCGGACCCCCAAATGAGCAGTTCTTC
cdr3_aa: CASSVGSGPPNEQFF

v_call: TRBV30
clone_size: -
d_call: -
j_call: TRBJ1-3
cdr3_nt: TGTGCCTTCGGACTGCGGAGCTCTGGAAACACCATATATTTT
cdr3_aa: CAFGLRSSGNTIYF

v_call: TRBV7-6
clone_size: -
d_call: TRBD1
j_call: TRBJ1-2
cdr3_nt: TGTGCCAGCAGCCTGGGACAGGGTGCGGAATTGGGGTATGGCTACACCTTC
cdr3_aa: CASSLGQGAELGYGYTF

v_call: TRBV7-2
clone_size: -
d_call: -
j_call: TRBJ2-3
cdr3_nt: TGTGCCAGCCATCGGGGGGCATTAACAGATACGCAGTATTTT
cdr3_aa: CASHRGALTDTQYF

v_call: TRBV3-1/TRBV3-2
clone_size: -
d_call: TRBD1
j_call: TRBJ2-5
cdr3_nt: TGTGCCAGCAGCCAAGATTCTCGTCCGGACAGGTTCCACTTCCAAGAGACCCAGTACTTC
cdr3_aa: CASSQDSRPDRFHFQETQYF

v_call: TRBV13
clone_size: -
d_call: TRBD1
j_call: TRBJ2-1
cdr3_nt: TGTGCCAGCAGATCCCCGGGACAGGGTAGCTCCTACAATGAGCAGTTCTTC
cdr3_aa: CASRSPGQGSSYNEQFF

v_call: TRBV30
clone_size: -
d_call: -
j_call: TRBJ1-5
cdr3_nt: TGTGCCTGGAGTGGACAGTTAAGCAATCAGCCCCAGCATTTT
cdr3_aa: CAWSGQLSNQPQHF

v_call: TRBV12-3/TRBV12-4
clone_size: -
d_call: -
j_call: TRBJ1-2
cdr3_nt: TGTGCCAGCAGTTTGAGGGGGGCTTATGGCTACACCTTC
cdr3_aa: CASSLRGAYGYTF

v_call: TRBV11-1
clone_size: -
d_call: TRBD1
j_call: TRBJ2-7
cdr3_nt: TGTGCCAGCAGCTTTACACGGGACAGGACGTACGAGCAGTACTTC
cdr3_aa: CASSFTRDRTYEQYF

v_call: TRBV7-2
clone_size: -
d_call: TRBD1
j_call: TRBJ1-1
cdr3_nt: TGTGCCAGCAGCGTGTTTCAAGGCCACAGGGGCACTGAAGCTTTCTTT
cdr3_aa: CASSVFQGHRGTEAFF

v_call: TRBV15
clone_size: many
d_call: -
j_call: TRBJ2-3
cdr3_nt: TGTGCCACCAGCAGAGATCTTGGTGAGCGGAGCAGCACAGATACGCAGTATTTT
cdr3_aa: CATSRDLGERSSTDTQYF

v_call: TRBV7-6
clone_size: -
d_call: TRBD1
j_call: TRBJ1-6
cdr3_nt: TGTGCCAGCAGCTTAGCGCGGGACAGATTCCTGGTTAATTCACCCCTCCACTTT
cdr3_aa: CASSLARDRFLVNSPLHF

v_call: TRBV27
clone_size: -
d_call: TRBD1
j_call: TRBJ1-2
cdr3_nt: TGTGCCAGCAGTTTAGTTGGTGGGACAGGGGGGCTCTATGGCTACACCTTC
cdr3_aa: CASSLVGGTGGLYGYTF

v_call: TRBV6-4
clone_size: -
d_call: -
j_call: TRBJ2-2
cdr3_nt: TGTGCCAGCAGTGCGGGATTTACCGGGGAGCTGTTTTTT
cdr3_aa: CASSAGFTGELFF

v_call: TRBV7-2
clone_size: -
d_call: -
j_call: TRBJ2-1
cdr3_nt: TGTGCCAGCAGCTCCCCCAACCAGTACAATGAGCAGTTCTTC
cdr3_aa: CASSSPNQYNEQFF

v_call: TRBV5-4
clone_size: -
d_call: TRBD1
j_call: TRBJ1-2
cdr3_nt: TGTGCCAGCAGCTCTGGGACAGGGCCGGAGGATGGCTACACCTTC
cdr3_aa: CASSSGTGPEDGYTF

v_call: TRBV7-6
clone_size: -
d_call: TRBD2
j_call: TRBJ2-1
cdr3_nt: TGTGCCAGCAGCCTTGGGACTAGCGGGAATGAGCAGTTCTTC
cdr3_aa: CASSLGTSGNEQFF

v_call: TRBV3-1/TRBV3-2
clone_size: -
d_call: -
j_call: TRBJ2-3
cdr3_nt: TGTGCCAGCAGCCAGCGCCCCAAAGGCTCGGATACGCAGTATTTT
cdr3_aa: CASSQRPKGSDTQYF

v_call: TRBV5-6
clone_size: -
d_call: TRBD1
j_call: TRBJ1-2
cdr3_nt: TGTGCCAGCAGCTTGACAGGGGAAGGCTACACCTTC
cdr3_aa: CASSLTGEGYTF

v_call: TRBV10-3
clone_size: -
d_call: -
j_call: TRBJ1-2
cdr3_nt: TGTGCCATCAGTGAGTCAATAGTCTCAGACTATGGCTACACCTTC
cdr3_aa: CAISESIVSDYGYTF

v_call: TRBV5-1
clone_size: -
d_call: TRBD1
j_call: TRBJ2-2
cdr3_nt: TGCGCCAGCAGCTTGACACCCCGAACAGGGGGCCGGACCGGGGAGCTGTTTTTT
cdr3_aa: CASSLTPRTGGRTGELFF

v_call: TRBV12-1
clone_size: -
d_call: -
j_call: TRBJ2-3
cdr3_nt: TGTGCCAGTACGCATCCGCGCACAGATACGCAGTATTTT
cdr3_aa: CASTHPRTDTQYF

v_call: TRBV10-3
clone_size: -
d_call: -
j_call: TRBJ2-3
cdr3_nt: TGTGCCACCAGGACCCACGAACCTACAGATACGCAGTATTTT
cdr3_aa: CATRTHEPTDTQYF

v_call: TRBV6-5
clone_size: -
d_call: TRBD1
j_call: TRBJ2-2
cdr3_nt: TGTGCCAGCTTTTTCGGGACAGTTACCGGGGAGCTGTTTTTT
cdr3_aa: CASFFGTVTGELFF

v_call: TRBV9
clone_size: -
d_call: -
j_call: TRBJ1-1
cdr3_nt: TGTGCCAGCAGCGTAGCGGCAGGAGAAGCTTTCTTT
cdr3_aa: CASSVAAGEAFF